Shown below are 14 T cell receptor beta chains from a single sample sequenced in a study of cytomegalovirus exposure and HLA in healthy donors (dated by TCRdb to about 2017). Receptor amplification or capture employed the immunoSEQ multiplex PCR assay. For the multiplex PCR, a mixture combining 60 forward primers for TCR Vbeta segments and 13 reverse primers for TCR Jbeta segments was used. As stored in TCRdb, this immuneACCESS dataset retains in-frame rearrangements with V and J assigned. A fraction of the clones does not appear; measured against another copy, unresolved V genes explain less than half of the discrepancy, and the remainder lacks a known reason. The sample profile shows 110,000 to 150,000 clones; roughly 77% of them were found once. Under 2% of the sample is held by the ten biggest clonotypes. The sample comprised PBMCs. The receptors were gathered from a woman aged 25 to 39 in good health and CMV-seronegative.

This chain connects TRBV5-6 to TRBJ2-5; 7 positions agree with TRBD1. CDR1 SGHDT and CDR2 YYEEEE come from the germline V gene. The CDR3 is 15 residues long. With 0 bases clipped from V and 3 bases from J, the junction kept 5 bases outside the gene matches. The CDR3 here is CASSLEGQRKETQYF. As DNA, the CDR3 is TGTGCCAGCAGCTTGGAGGGACAGCGGAAAGAGACCCAGTACTTC.

The CDR3 here is CASSFWPRETQYF. The CDR3 DNA follows: TGTGCCAGCAGTTTCTGGCCTCGAGAGACCCAGTACTTC. J is TRBJ2-5 and V is TRBV2; D gene ambiguous. Trimming pared 5 bases from V and 4 bases from J, leaving 11 bases between. The CDR3 has 13 residues. Germline loops: CDR1 SNHLY, CDR2 FYNNEI. The whole variable domain, filled in from reference TRBV2 and TRBJ2-5, reads EPEVTQTPSHQVTQMGQEVILRCVPISNHLYFYWYRQILGQKVEFLVSFYNNEISEKSEIFDDQFSVERPDGSNFTLKIRSTKLEDSAMYFCASSFWPRETQYFGPGTRLLVL.

The J gene is TRBJ2-3, the V gene TRBV7-2; D might be TRBD1 (5 bases). Germline V gives CDR1 SGHTA, CDR2 FQGNSA. The length of the CDR3 is 14 residues. Trimming removed 2 bases from V and 5 bases from J, with 11 bases in between. The CDR3 DNA follows: TGTGCCAGCAGCTTATTGGCCCAGGGAGATACGCAGTATTTT. Translation: CASSLLAQGDTQYF.

As for this clone: The same CDR3 arises from other DNA sequences in this sample as well. The chain is built from TRBV30 and TRBJ1-5; possible D gene TRBD1, 6 bases. CDR1 is GTSNPN and CDR2 is SVGIG in the germline V gene (reference sequence). Trimming left V 0 bases short and J 5 bases short, with 8 bases between. The CDR3 runs to 13 residues. CDR3 DNA sequence: TGTGCCTGGAGTGTACGACAGGATCAGCCCCAGCATTTT. It translates to CAWSVRQDQPQHF. The whole variable domain, remainder taken from reference TRBV30 and TRBJ1-5, is SQTIHQWPATLVQPVGSPLSLECTVEGTSNPNLYWYRQAAGRGLQLLFYSVGIGQISSEVPQNLSASRPQDRQFILSSKKLLLSDSGFYLCAWSVRQDQPQHFGDGTRLSIL.

The J gene is TRBJ2-1, the V gene TRBV11-1; 11 bases line up with TRBD2. The CDR3 totals 16 residues. The germline V gene has CDR1 SGHAT and CDR2 FQDESV (reference sequence). V trimming: 5 bases; J trimming: 3 bases; junction bases outside the gene matches: 6. The CDR3 DNA reads as TGTGCCAGCAGCCTACTAACTAGCGGGGGCTACAATGAGCAGTTCTTC. It translates to CASSLLTSGGYNEQFF.

The V gene is TRBV5-4, the J gene TRBJ2-1, with a weak D call TRBD2 (5 bases). This CDR3 contains 14 residues. Germline assignment: CDR1 SGHNT and CDR2 YYREEE (reference sequence). Trimming shortened V by 2 bases and J by 5 bases, and 11 bases separated the two germline ends. In DNA form, the CDR3 reads TGTGCCAGCAGCTTAGGTATCGGGAACAATGAGCAGTTCTTC. It is translated as CASSLGIGNNEQFF.

This clone has just one count. The J gene is TRBJ1-1, the V gene TRBV19; 7 positions match TRBD1. The CDR3 runs to 14 residues. The junction had 3 bases not matched to a gene; V was cut back by 2 bases and J by 3 bases. Germline-derived CDR1 and CDR2 are LNHDA and SQIVND (reference sequence). CDR3 DNA sequence: TGTGCCAGTAGTATAAGACAGGGTGACACTGAAGCTTTCTTT. Translated, it gives CASSIRQGDTEAFF.

This chain joins TRBV25-1 and TRBJ1-1, with TRBD1 as a possible D gene (6 bases). Germline CDR1 reads MGHDK; CDR2 reads SYGVNS. This CDR3 comprises 13 residues. Trimming cost V 6 bases and J 7 bases, with 15 bases left between them. CDR3 loop: CASRQTGFFEAFF. CDR3 in DNA: TGTGCCAGCAGGCAAACAGGGTTTTTTGAAGCTTTCTTT.

The chain uses TRBV29-1 and TRBJ2-3; 8 nucleotides agree with TRBD2. The CDR3 totals 15 residues. CDR1 is SQVTM and CDR2 is ANQGSEA in the germline V gene. Trimming at V came to 4 bases and at J to 0 bases, leaving 6 bases not matched to a gene. CDR3 nucleotides: TGCAGCGTTGTCGGGGCGGGGGGTAGCACAGATACGCAGTATTTT. The encoded protein is CSVVGAGGSTDTQYF.

This rearrangement joins TRBV6-1 to TRBJ1-2; 9 bases agree with TRBD1. The V and J ends lost 5 bases and 3 bases, in that order; junction bases with no gene match: 7. This CDR3 has 15 amino acids. Germline V gene sequence: CDR1 MNHNS, CDR2 SASEGT. The DNA for the CDR3 is TGTGCCAGCAGTTCTATACAGGGGGCGGACTATGGCTACACCTTC. Translated: CASSSIQGADYGYTF.

This clone was counted between two and nine times. The chain links TRBV5-8 to TRBJ1-2; D unresolved. Trimming took off 5 bases at V and 2 bases at J, with 10 bases between the two ends. The CDR3 has 13 amino acids. Germline-derived CDR1 and CDR2 are SGHTS and YDEGEE. The CDR3 DNA follows: TGTGCCAGCAGGGGCAGAATCAACTATGGCTACACCTTC. As protein: CASRGRINYGYTF. Full variable domain (remainder filled in from reference TRBV5-8 and TRBJ1-2): EAGVTQSPTHLIKTRGQQATLRCSPISGHTSVYWYQQALGLGLQFLLWYDEGEERNRGNFPPRFSGRQFPNYSSELNVNALELEDSALYLCASRGRINYGYTFGSGTRLTVV.

The rearrangement uses TRBV10-3 and TRBJ2-3; 8 bases fit TRBD2. The CDR3 totals 15 residues. V dropped 6 bases and J dropped 2; count of bases not matched to a gene: 7. Per germline, CDR1 ENHRY and CDR2 SYGVKD. The CDR3: CAIRARGGNTDTQYF. The CDR3, as DNA: TGTGCCATCAGGGCCCGGGGGGGAAACACAGATACGCAGTATTTT.

In this sample, this clone turned up once. V gene TRBV30 combines with J gene TRBJ1-5, with 8 positions matching TRBD1. Looked up from germline, CDR1 is GTSNPN and CDR2 is SVGIG (reference sequence). Germline trimming cut 0 bases from V and 1 base from J; bases unmatched to any gene: 8. The CDR3 sequence is 17 residues long. CDR3 amino acids: CAWSVGQGAISNQPQHF. CDR3 bases: TGTGCCTGGAGTGTCGGGCAGGGGGCTATAAGCAATCAGCCCCAGCATTTT.

The chain carries TRBV10-3 and TRBJ1-2; no firm D call. This CDR3 is 13 amino acids long. V was cut by 3 bases and J by 0 bases, with 5 bases left in between. Per the germline V gene, CDR1 is ENHRY and CDR2 is SYGVKD. The CDR3: CAISDGSNYGYTF. The CDR3 DNA follows: TGTGCCATCAGTGACGGGTCTAACTATGGCTACACCTTC.